The 6 T cell receptor beta chains given below trace back to one sample, sequenced in a study of blood T cells in healthy people across ages. Alongside a J-beta primer mix, a sample-barcoded 5' primer served in a second PCR lasting about 7 to 12 cycles. TCRdb independently ran MiXCR on the 5' RACE reads; one entry per CDR3 protein. The data contain 1.5 million to 2 million distinct CDR3 sequences, less than 50% of them seen just once; the ten biggest clones take up 2.1%. What was sequenced was blood. Receptors were obtained from a woman in her forties in good health.

This clonotype was found once. The gene calls are TRBV3-1 and TRBJ2-5; possibly TRBD2 for D (6 bases). The V gene's germline CDR1 is LGHDT and CDR2 YNNKEL (reference sequence). The CDR3 sequence is 15 residues long. Trimming pared 1 base from V and 5 bases from J, leaving 14 bases between. CDR3 nucleotide sequence: TGTGCCAGCAGCCAAGTCGGGCGGGGAGAGGAGACCCAGTACTTC. Translated, it gives CASSQVGRGEETQYF.

The genes are TRBV11-3 and TRBJ2-5, with D perhaps matching TRBD2 (5 bases). Germline V gene sequence: CDR1 SGHNT, CDR2 YENEEA. V was clipped by 9 bases and J by 7 bases, with 15 bases between them. The CDR3 spans 12 residues. This CDR3 is CARAPARATQYF. The CDR3, as DNA: TGTGCCAGAGCTCCCGCGAGGGCGACCCAGTACTTC.

The chain carries TRBV29-1 and TRBJ2-2; 12 bases line up with TRBD2. V trimming: 4 bases; J trimming: 4 bases; junction bases outside the gene matches: 4. CDR3 length equals 15 residues. The germline gives CDR1 SQVTM, CDR2 ANQGSEA. The CDR3: CSVGTSGAPTGELFF. CDR3 nucleotide sequence: TGCAGCGTTGGGACTAGCGGGGCTCCCACCGGGGAGCTGTTTTTT.

This clonotype has just a few counts. This chain links TRBV28 with TRBJ1-2; tentative D call: TRBD1 (6 bases). V shed 5 bases and J shed 6 bases, with 13 bases lying between them. This CDR3 spans 13 amino acids. The V gene's germline CDR1 is MDHEN and CDR2 SYDVKM. This CDR3 is CASSPTGADGYTF. The DNA of the CDR3 is TGTGCCAGCAGTCCGACAGGCGCCGATGGCTACACCTTC.

The chain combines TRBV14 with TRBJ2-1, with TRBD2 matching over 8 bases. J gave up 0 bases and V 0 bases, and 10 bases lay outside the gene matches. The CDR3 totals 19 residues. Per germline, CDR1 SGHDN and CDR2 FVKESK. The CDR3 region is CASSQDIGAGGYSYNEQFF. CDR3 bases: TGTGCCAGCAGCCAAGATATCGGGGCGGGGGGCTACTCCTACAATGAGCAGTTCTTC.

V gene TRBV20-1 combines with J gene TRBJ2-5, with D hard to call. The CDR3 loop spans 13 amino acids. In germline, CDR1 is DFQATT, CDR2 SNEGSKA (reference sequence). The CDR3 nucleotides are TGCAGCCCGTTTCGACGGGCCAAAGAGACCCAGTACTTC. Amino acids: CSPFRRAKETQYF.